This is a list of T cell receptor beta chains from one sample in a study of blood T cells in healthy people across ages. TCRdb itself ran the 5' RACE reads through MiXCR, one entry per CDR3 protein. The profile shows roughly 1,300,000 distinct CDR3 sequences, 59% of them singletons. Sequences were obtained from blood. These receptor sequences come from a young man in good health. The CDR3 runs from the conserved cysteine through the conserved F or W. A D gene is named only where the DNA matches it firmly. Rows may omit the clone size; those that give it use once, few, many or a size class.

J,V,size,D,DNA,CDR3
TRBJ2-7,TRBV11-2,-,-,TGTGCCAGCAGCTTAGCCCAGGGGGGCATTACCTACGAGCAGTACTTC,CASSLAQGGITYEQYF
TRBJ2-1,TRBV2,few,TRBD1,TGTGCCAGCAGTGTGACAGGGGGGGGATCGAATGAGCAGTTCTTC,CASSVTGGGSNEQFF
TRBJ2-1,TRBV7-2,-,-,TGTGCCAGCAGCTTAATCAAAAATGAGCAGTTCTTC,CASSLIKNEQFF
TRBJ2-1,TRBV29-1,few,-,TGCAGCGCTGATGACAAGAGCTCCTACAATGAGCAGTTCTTC,CSADDKSSYNEQFF
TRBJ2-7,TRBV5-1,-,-,TGCGCCAGCAGCTTACGACAAGCCCACTGGGAGCAGTACTTC,CASSLRQAHWEQYF
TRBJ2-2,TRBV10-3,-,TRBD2,TGTGCCATCAGGTCACTAGCGGGAGGGACCGGGGAGCTGTTTTTT,CAIRSLAGGTGELFF
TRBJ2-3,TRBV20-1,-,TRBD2,TGCAGTGCTCCCGCGAGAGCGGGGGCCACAGATACGCAGTATTTT,CSAPARAGATDTQYF
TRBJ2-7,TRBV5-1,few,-,TGCGCCAGCAGCTTGATGGTGGGGGGATTGGTTAACGAGCAGTACTTC,CASSLMVGGLVNEQYF
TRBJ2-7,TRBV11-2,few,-,TGTGCCAGCAGCTTAATGAGGGACTCAAACTACGAGCAGTACTTC,CASSLMRDSNYEQYF
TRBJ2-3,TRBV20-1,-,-,TGCAGTGCGAACGTAGCGACGAACTACGAGCAGTACACAGATACGCAGTATTTT,CSANVATNYEQYTDTQYF
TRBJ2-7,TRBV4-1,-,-,TGCGCCAGCAGCCAAAACAGGGCCAACTACGAGCAGTACTTC,CASSQNRANYEQYF
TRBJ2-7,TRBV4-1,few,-,TGCGCCAGCAGCCAAGAACCGGGACTCCGATACGAGCAGTACTTC,CASSQEPGLRYEQYF
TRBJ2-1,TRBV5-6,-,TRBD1,TGTGCCAGCAGCCCACCGGGACAGAGCAATGAGCAGTTCTTC,CASSPPGQSNEQFF
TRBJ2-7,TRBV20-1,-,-,TGCAGTGCCGCGAAGCACACATACAATGAGCAGTACTTC,CSAAKHTYNEQYF
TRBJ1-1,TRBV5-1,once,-,TGCGCCAGCAGTTCGATTAAGAACACTGAAGCTTTCTTT,CASSSIKNTEAFF
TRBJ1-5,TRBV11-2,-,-,TGTGCCAGCAGCCTCGCTGGTATGCCCCAGCATTTT,CASSLAGMPQHF
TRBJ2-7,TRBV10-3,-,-,TGTGCCATCAGTGAGTTGGGGGCCTACGAGCAGTACTTC,CAISELGAYEQYF
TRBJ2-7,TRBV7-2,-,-,TGTGCCAGCAGCTTTTCCCGGGACCTCTACGAGCAGTACTTC,CASSFSRDLYEQYF
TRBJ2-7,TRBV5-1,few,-,TGCGCCAGCAGGCAAACGACAGGTTCCTACGAGCAGTACTTC,CASRQTTGSYEQYF
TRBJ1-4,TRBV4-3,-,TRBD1,TGCGCCAGCAGCCAGGCGGGACAGGGGGCTCGAAAACTGTTTTTT,CASSQAGQGARKLFF
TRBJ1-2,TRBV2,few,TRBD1,TGTGCCACCATGGACAGGGCGGCCAACTATGGCTACACCTTC,CATMDRAANYGYTF
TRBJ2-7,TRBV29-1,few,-,TGCAGCGTTGAAGATGGGGCCGGTAGCGAGCAGTACTTC,CSVEDGAGSEQYF
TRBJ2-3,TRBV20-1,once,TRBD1,TGCAGTGCTAGAGTTGCAGGGGGCGAGGATACGCAGTATTTT,CSARVAGGEDTQYF
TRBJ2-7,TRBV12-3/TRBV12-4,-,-,TGTGCCAGCAGTTTAGGCCGGGGCGGACACGAGCAGTACTTC,CASSLGRGGHEQYF
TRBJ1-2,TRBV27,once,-,TGTGCCAGCACCACTAGACCGGGGAGGTGGAATGGCTACACCTTC,CASTTRPGRWNGYTF
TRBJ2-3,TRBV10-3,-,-,TGTGCCATCAGGGGGGCCCCTAGCACAGATACGCAGTATTTT,CAIRGAPSTDTQYF
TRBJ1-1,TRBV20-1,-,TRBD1,TGCAGTGCTAGCCCGGGACAGGGGGGGACTGAAGCTTTCTTT,CSASPGQGGTEAFF
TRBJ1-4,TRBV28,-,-,TGTGCCAGCAGTTTAGAGAGGGGACTGCAAAGACGAAAACTGTTTTTT,CASSLERGLQRRKLFF
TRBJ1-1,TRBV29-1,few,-,TGCAGCGTTGAACCACCGGGCAGGAACACTGAAGCTTTCTTT,CSVEPPGRNTEAFF
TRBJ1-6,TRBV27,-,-,TGTGCCAGCAGTTTAGACGGGACCCATAATTCACCCCTCCACTTT,CASSLDGTHNSPLHF
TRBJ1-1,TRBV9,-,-,TGTGCCAGCAGCGAGGGGGGCGTGAACACTGAAGCTTTCTTT,CASSEGGVNTEAFF
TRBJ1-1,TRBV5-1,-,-,TGCGCCAGCAGCTTGGTGGAGGGGAGGAGCACTGAAGCTTTCTTT,CASSLVEGRSTEAFF
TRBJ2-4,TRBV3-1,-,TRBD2,TGTGCCAGCAGCCACGATCAACCGGGACTAGCGGGGGGGCCGAACATTCAGTACTTC,CASSHDQPGLAGGPNIQYF
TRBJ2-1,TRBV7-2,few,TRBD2,TGTGCCACCCGACCGGGACTAGCGGAGAATGAGCAGTTCTTC,CATRPGLAENEQFF
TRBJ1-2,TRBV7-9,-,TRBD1,TGTGCCAGCAGCTCACGGGACAGGTTACCTATCGGCTACACCTTC,CASSSRDRLPIGYTF
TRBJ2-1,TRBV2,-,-,TGTGCCAGCATTGGATCCTACAATGAGCAGTTCTTC,CASIGSYNEQFF
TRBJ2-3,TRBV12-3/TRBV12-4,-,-,TGTGCCAGCAGTTTAGTTGACAGGGAGGGAGATACGCAGTATTTT,CASSLVDREGDTQYF
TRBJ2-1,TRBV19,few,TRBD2,TGTGCCAGTAGGGACGGGACTAGCGGCTACAATGAGCAGTTCTTC,CASRDGTSGYNEQFF
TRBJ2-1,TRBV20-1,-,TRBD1,TGCAGTGCTAGAGAGGACAGGGGGCGGTACGGTGAGCAGTTCTTC,CSAREDRGRYGEQFF
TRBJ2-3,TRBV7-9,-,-,TGTGCCAGCAGCTTGATAGGGGACCCAGATACGCAGTATTTT,CASSLIGDPDTQYF
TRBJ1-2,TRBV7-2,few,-,TGTGCCAGCAGCTTAACGGCTCAGGGACGGTACTATGGCTACACCTTC,CASSLTAQGRYYGYTF
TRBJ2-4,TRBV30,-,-,TGTGCCTGGATAAAATTAGGCGGGACCAAGTCCGGTACCCAGTACTTC,CAWIKLGGTKSGTQYF
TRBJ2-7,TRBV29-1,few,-,TGCAGCGTTGAGAGAGAATACGAGCAGTACTTC,CSVEREYEQYF
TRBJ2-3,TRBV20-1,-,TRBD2,TGCAGTGCTACACGACTAGCGGTGAGCACAGATACGCAGTATTTT,CSATRLAVSTDTQYF
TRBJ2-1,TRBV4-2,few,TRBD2,TGTGCCAGCAGCCAAATACTCGGGACTAGCGTCGACAATGAGCAGTTCTTC,CASSQILGTSVDNEQFF
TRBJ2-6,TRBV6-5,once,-,TGTGCCAGCAGTTATCGCGCAGGGTTCGGCTCTGGGGCCAACGTCCTGACTTTC,CASSYRAGFGSGANVLTF
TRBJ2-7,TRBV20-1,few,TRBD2,TGCAGTGCTAGACCTAGCGGGAGCTCCTACGAGCAGTACTTC,CSARPSGSSYEQYF